This T cell receptor beta chain stems from a study of OX40 agonist ivuxolimab in advanced cancers. Across the whole study: Therapy given before enrollment (anti-PD-1, anti-PD-L1 or anti-CTLA-4) was allowed, and 35% to 45% had some. Two cutaneous melanoma patients and one hepatocellular carcinoma patient, three in all, had partial responses. Whole-study findings and limits: Low normalized clonal expansion also occurred in some nonresponding patients. Those patients achieving a partial response at 0.1-3.0 mg/kg showed among the lowest clonal expansion.

Trimming took 2 bases from V and 7 from J; bases not matched to a gene: 7. Germline loops: CDR1 GTSNPN, CDR2 SVGIG (reference sequence). This CDR3 has 14 residues. As concerns this clone: The antigen remains unidentified.

Repertoires were generated with immunoSEQ multiplex PCR, while TCRdb's copy carries only in-frame clones and drops some. The sample records more than 45,000 clones, 79% being singletons. This chain joins TRBV30 and TRBJ2-7; 11 positions agree with TRBD1. This clonotype originated in an adult with an advanced solid tumor such as melanoma, head and neck, liver or kidney cancer. The source material was CD4+ or CD8+ T cells sorted from blood, sampled in a trial of the OX40 agonist ivuxolimab. In nucleotides, the CDR3 is TGTGCCTGGAGTCGGGGGGACAGGGGGAGAGAGCAGTACTTC. Translation: CAWSRGDRGREQYF.